This T cell receptor beta chain was observed in a study of regulatory T cells in long-lasting Graves disease. Findings of the study overall: The study examined only peripheral blood, not thyroid tissue. TRBV28, TRBJ1-2 and TRBJ2-5 emerged as the favored segments in persistent disease.

Combining iRepertoire HTBI primers with Arm-PCR of CDR3 regions, the authors built TCR beta libraries. Methods used by the authors: Analysis of the samples identified 50 to 70 TRBV and 14 TRBJ segments. One entry per CDR3 protein, called by TCRdb with MiXCR from the multiplex PCR reads. V and J calls and clone size were set by TCRdb, not the authors. The sample lists 450,000 to 600,000 distinct CDR3 sequences; approximately 13% were seen once. Germline-derived CDR1 and CDR2 are SGHTA and FQGNSA. This CDR3 is 13 amino acids long. J gave up 8 bases and V 3 bases, and 4 bases lay outside the gene matches. Stated time point: newly diagnosed GD, antithyroid drugs for less than 3 months. The TCR library was made from RNA that had been extracted from PBMCs in TRIzol. This clonotype has at least ten counts. Its target is not known. The same data also went into a second study, on T cells in Graves' hyperthyroidism and ophthalmopathy. That source reports: Patients with uncontrolled infections, other autoimmune diseases, pregnancy or lactation were excluded.

The sequences come from peripheral blood mononuclear cells (PBMCs), collected at new diagnosis, from a patient treated with antithyroid drugs. The rearrangement joins TRBV7-2 to TRBJ2-1; 7 positions agree with TRBD2. The TCR comes from a man aged 25 to 40 with Graves disease. The CDR3 region is CASSFIAGDEQFF. In nucleotides, the CDR3 is TGTGCCAGCAGCTTCATAGCGGGTGATGAGCAGTTCTTC.